This is a list of T cell receptor beta chains from one sample in a study of blood T cell repertoires in COVID-19. Data came from immunoSEQ multiplex PCR; TCRdb stores just in-frame clones and leaves some out. The sample yields tens of thousands of clones, about four fifths seen once. Specimen: peripheral blood. The receptors here all came from a man at least 80 years old with COVID-19, enrolled during active disease. Each CDR3 is given with its conserved first and last residue. D genes are given only for firm matches. Clone sizes are given selectively: once, few, many, or a class where the clone is expanded.

CDR3 length,clone size,J gene,V gene,D gene,CDR3 DNA,CDR3 protein
13,-,TRBJ1-1,TRBV7-3,TRBD1,TGTGCCAGCAGGACAGGGCCCGACACTGAAGCTTTCTTT,CASRTGPDTEAFF
16,-,TRBJ1-3,TRBV18,-,TGTGCCAGCTCACTGGGCGCACAGGGTGCCGGAAACACCATATATTTT,CASSLGAQGAGNTIYF
15,-,TRBJ2-1,TRBV7-3,-,TGTGCCAGCAGCTTCCGACAGTCCTCCTACAATGAGCAGTTCTTC,CASSFRQSSYNEQFF
19,few,TRBJ2-1,TRBV7-3,TRBD2,TGTGCCAGCAGCTTACTCTCCGATGGGGCTAGCGGGAGACACAATGAGCAGTTCTTC,CASSLLSDGASGRHNEQFF
14,-,TRBJ1-1,TRBV6-2/TRBV6-3,-,TGTGCCAGCAGTTATCCGACATCGACCCTTGAAGCTTTCTTT,CASSYPTSTLEAFF
14,-,TRBJ1-1,TRBV4-2,-,TGTGCCAGCAGCCAAGACACTAAGAACACTGAAGCTTTCTTT,CASSQDTKNTEAFF
17,-,TRBJ2-3,TRBV5-6,TRBD2,TGTGCCAGCAGCGCCCCTCAACTAGCGGGAGGGCCCGTTACGCAGTATTTT,CASSAPQLAGGPVTQYF
14,-,TRBJ1-5,TRBV28,-,TGTGCCAGCAGTTCCTCGGGGAGAAATCAGCCCCAGCATTTT,CASSSSGRNQPQHF
14,-,TRBJ1-1,TRBV19,-,TGTGCCAGTAGTATGCAACTCCGGGGAACTGAAGCTTTCTTT,CASSMQLRGTEAFF
15,-,TRBJ2-3,TRBV27,-,TGTGCCAGCAGTTCACAGGGGGGGGAGACAGATACGCAGTATTTT,CASSSQGGETDTQYF
16,-,TRBJ1-1,TRBV5-1,TRBD1,TGCGCCAGCAGCCCTCTGGGACAGGGAATGGGCACTGAAGCTTTCTTT,CASSPLGQGMGTEAFF